This passage covers 28 T cell receptor beta chains from one sample sequenced in a study of cytomegalovirus exposure and HLA in healthy donors. PCR was performed using 60 Vbeta and 13 Jbeta primers. Sequencing was performed with immunoSEQ multiplex PCR; in TCRdb, only in-frame clones are kept and a portion is missing. In the table there are about 130,000 clones, roughly 75% of which are singletons. The sequenced sample was PBMCs. All receptors come from a female donor in good health and CMV-seronegative.

The chain uses TRBV30 and TRBJ2-1, with 8 bases aligning to TRBD1. V lost 1 base to trimming and J lost 7 bases; unmatched junction nucleotides: 9. The CDR3 sequence is 15 residues long. The germline gives CDR1 GTSNPN, CDR2 SVGIG (reference sequence). CDR3 nucleotide sequence: TGTGCCTGGAGTGCACCTAGGACAGGGCGAAATGAGCAGTTCTTC. Amino acids: CAWSAPRTGRNEQFF. The complete variable domain, with remaining parts taken from reference TRBV30 and TRBJ2-1, reads SQTIHQWPATLVQPVGSPLSLECTVEGTSNPNLYWYRQAAGRGLQLLFYSVGIGQISSEVPQNLSASRPQDRQFILSSKKLLLSDSGFYLCAWSAPRTGRNEQFFGPGTRLTVL.

V and J are TRBV11-2 and TRBJ1-1, with D hard to call. Germline V CDR1 and CDR2: SGHAT, FQNNGV. The CDR3 length is 13 residues. Trimming removed 3 bases from V and 1 base from J, with 6 bases in between. The CDR3 spells CASSLSRNTEAFF. For the CDR3, the DNA is TGTGCCAGCAGCTTGTCGAGGAACACTGAAGCTTTCTTT.

This chain links TRBV14 with TRBJ1-1; D not resolved. V lost 4 bases and J lost 8, with 17 bases in between. This CDR3 is 14 amino acids long. CDR1 SGHDN and CDR2 FVKESK come from the germline V gene. The CDR3 DNA reads TGTGCCAGCAGCCCTCAACTAGGGAGGGCCGAAGCTTTCTTT. Its translation: CASSPQLGRAEAFF.

V usage is TRBV2 and J usage is TRBJ2-7; possible D gene TRBD1, 6 bases. This CDR3 contains 16 residues. Trimming removed 4 bases at V and 4 bases at J, with 20 bases between. Looked up from germline, CDR1 is SNHLY and CDR2 is FYNNEI. CDR3 residues: CASSGTRNLGAYEQYF. DNA of the CDR3: TGTGCCAGCAGTGGCACCCGAAACTTGGGGGCATACGAGCAGTACTTC.

V gene TRBV11-3 combines with J gene TRBJ2-2, with D unresolved. Deletions cut 2 bases from V and 2 bases from J, with 12 bases between. The CDR3 has 16 amino acids. Germline lookup yields CDR1 SGHNT and CDR2 YENEEA. Written as DNA, the CDR3 is TGTGCCAGCAGCTTAAGTTTTTGGGCCAACACCGGGGAGCTGTTTTTT. Protein: CASSLSFWANTGELFF.

The chain recombines TRBV25-1 with TRBJ1-2; tentative D call: TRBD1 (5 bases). Trimming took 2 bases from V and 6 from J, leaving 19 bases between them. This CDR3 spans 16 amino acids. Germline lookup yields CDR1 MGHDK and CDR2 SYGVNS. CDR3 nucleotide sequence: TGTGCCAGCAGTGAACGGTTGGCGGACAAAGACGATGGCTACACCTTC. Translated: CASSERLADKDDGYTF.

V gene TRBV11-2 combines with J gene TRBJ2-7; 9 bases match TRBD1. J gave up 1 base and V 5 bases, and 12 bases lay outside the gene matches. The CDR3 has 17 residues. The germline gives CDR1 SGHAT, CDR2 FQNNGV. The DNA of the CDR3 is TGTGCCAGCAGCAAGCCCACAGGGGGCGAGGGGTCCTACGAGCAGTACTTC. Translating it yields CASSKPTGGEGSYEQYF.

V and J are TRBV2 and TRBJ2-7, with D perhaps matching TRBD1 (6 bases). Between the trimmed V and J ends, which lost 2 bases and 6 bases, there was a span of 14 bases. The CDR3 totals 14 residues. Germline CDR1 reads SNHLY; CDR2 reads FYNNEI. The CDR3 DNA sequence: TGTGCCAGCAGTGAACAGGGGTTTCTTATCGAGCAGTACTTC. This sequence encodes CASSEQGFLIEQYF.

This chain joins TRBV4-1 and TRBJ2-2; the D is unclear. V lost 1 base and J 2 bases, leaving 11 bases between the germline ends. This CDR3 is 16 amino acids long. Germline CDR1 is MGHRA and CDR2 is YSYEKL. The CDR3 bases are TGCGCCAGCAGCCAAGCACGAAGCTCAAACACCGGGGAGCTGTTTTTT. Translating gives CASSQARSSNTGELFF.

This sequence joins TRBV5-6 and TRBJ2-5; 8 bases align to TRBD1. With 0 bases clipped from V and 5 bases from J, the junction kept 12 bases outside the gene matches. Looked up from germline, CDR1 is SGHDT and CDR2 is YYEEEE. The CDR3 consists of 17 residues. The CDR3 spells CASSLAGTGVFGETQYF. The CDR3 region has the DNA TGTGCCAGCAGCTTGGCCGGGACAGGAGTGTTTGGGGAGACCCAGTACTTC.

The rearrangement uses TRBV6-5 and TRBJ2-5; D call uncertain. The CDR3 contains 13 residues. Germline V gives CDR1 MNHEY, CDR2 SVGAGI. V shed 4 bases and J shed 2 bases, with 8 bases lying between them. CDR3 sequence (DNA): TGTGCCAGCAGTTTTAGAGTTCAAGAGACCCAGTACTTC. It encodes CASSFRVQETQYF.

V gene TRBV7-8 combines with J gene TRBJ2-3; the D is unclear. Trimming pared 8 bases from V and 0 bases from J, leaving 15 bases between. Germline values: CDR1 SGHVS, CDR2 FQNEAQ. The CDR3 runs 15 residues. CDR3 coding DNA: TGTGCCAGCCCCCCCCGGTTTTCTAGCACAGATACGCAGTATTTT. Residues: CASPPRFSSTDTQYF.

The CDR3 sequence is CASSPYLSSGAYYEQYF. DNA for the CDR3: TGTGCCAGCAGCCCGTACCTTTCTAGCGGGGCTTACTACGAGCAGTACTTC. V usage is TRBV2 and J usage is TRBJ2-7, with 9 bases aligning to TRBD2. In germline, CDR1 is SNHLY, CDR2 FYNNEI. V dropped 6 bases and J dropped 3; count of bases not matched to a gene: 15. The length of the CDR3 is 17 residues.

V gene TRBV5-1 combines with J gene TRBJ1-2; 9 nucleotides line up with TRBD1. V gave up 2 bases and J gave up 7 bases; unmatched junction bases: 15. This CDR3 has 17 residues. The germline V gene has CDR1 SGHRS and CDR2 YFSETQ. The CDR3, as DNA: TGCGCCAGCAGCTTCAGTAGGGGAGGGACAGGGTTTACTGGCTACACCTTC. It specifies CASSFSRGGTGFTGYTF.

The CDR3 spells CASSPVQGSNTDTQYF. In nucleotides, the CDR3 is TGTGCCAGCTCACCAGTCCAGGGCTCAAACACAGATACGCAGTATTTT. This chain connects TRBV18 to TRBJ2-3; D is perhaps TRBD1 (5 bases). CDR1 KGHSH and CDR2 LQKENI come from the germline V gene. The V gene lost 2 bases and the J gene lost 2 bases, with 14 bases spanning the gap. The CDR3 runs 16 residues.

V is TRBV25-1 and J is TRBJ2-3, with D unresolved. Germline CDR1 MGHDK, CDR2 SYGVNS. The germline V and J ends were trimmed by 3 bases and 2 bases, with 12 bases remaining between them. The CDR3 runs 15 residues. The CDR3 DNA is TGTGCCAGCAGTGACCACGGTATCCTCACAGATACGCAGTATTTT. Translation gives CASSDHGILTDTQYF.

The CDR3 DNA is TGTGCCAGCAGGGGCGGACAGGGGCGCCCAATCCACTTT. Translating it yields CASRGGQGRPIHF. The chain is built from TRBV25-1 and TRBJ1-6; the match to TRBD1 covers 9 bases. This CDR3 is built from 13 residues. Looked up from germline, CDR1 is MGHDK and CDR2 is SYGVNS. With 6 bases clipped from V and 17 bases from J, the junction kept 11 bases outside the gene matches.

This rearrangement joins TRBV2 to TRBJ2-2; TRBD2 aligns across 9 bases. V trimming: 6 bases; J trimming: 4 bases; junction bases outside the gene matches: 3. The CDR3 contains 14 residues. CDR1 and CDR2 (germline): SNHLY, FYNNEI. CDR3 nucleotides: TGTGCCAGCAGGAGCGGGGGGATCACCGGGGAGCTGTTTTTT. As protein: CASRSGGITGELFF.

CDR3 sequence: CASSLTSGSLQETQYF. DNA of the CDR3: TGCGCCAGCAGCTTGACTAGCGGAAGTCTCCAAGAGACCCAGTACTTC. V usage is TRBV5-1 and J usage is TRBJ2-5; 8 nucleotides agree with TRBD2. CDR3 length equals 16 residues. Germline-derived CDR1 and CDR2 are SGHRS and YFSETQ. Trimming removed 1 base from V and 1 base from J; junction bases left unmatched: 6.

The J gene is TRBJ1-5, the V gene TRBV27; TRBD1 matches 7 bases. Losses at the gene ends were 4 bases for V and 5 bases for J; bases not matched to a gene: 8. Germline CDR1 is MNHEY and CDR2 is SMNVEV (reference sequence). The CDR3 consists of 15 residues. The CDR3 nucleotides are TGTGCCAGCAGTTCAACAGGGGCCAAACATCAGCCCCAGCATTTT. Its translation: CASSSTGAKHQPQHF.

The chain recombines TRBV10-3 with TRBJ2-2; D may be TRBD1 (6 bases). The CDR3 has 14 residues. Germline V gene lookup returns CDR1 ENHRY and CDR2 SYGVKD. The germline V and J ends were trimmed by 6 bases and 7 bases, with 15 bases remaining between them. The CDR3 DNA sequence: TGTGCCATCAGAGCAGGGGAAATGGTCGGGGAGCTGTTTTTT. This translates into CAIRAGEMVGELFF.

The chain is built from TRBV4-1 and TRBJ2-1; 10 bases are a match to TRBD2. This CDR3 has 19 amino acids. Germline CDR1 reads MGHRA; CDR2 reads YSYEKL. V shed 1 base and J 4 bases; nucleotides not matched to a gene: 13. This CDR3 is CASSQASGLAGVGYNEQFF. The CDR3 coding sequence is TGCGCCAGCAGCCAAGCTTCGGGGCTAGCGGGAGTGGGATACAATGAGCAGTTCTTC.

The CDR3 spells CASSERGGHGYTF. The CDR3, as DNA: TGTGCCAGCAGTGAACGAGGGGGTCACGGCTACACCTTC. The chain carries TRBV6-1 and TRBJ1-2; D possibly corresponds to TRBD1 (6 bases). The germline V gene encodes CDR1 MNHNS and CDR2 SASEGT. CDR3 size: 13 residues. The V and J ends lost 2 bases and 8 bases respectively, with 12 bases between them.

The V call is TRBV5-6, the J call TRBJ2-1; no clear D gene. Germline CDR1 and CDR2: SGHDT and YYEEEE. CDR3 size: 13 residues. Trimming left V 2 bases short and J 6 bases short, with 9 bases between. As DNA, the CDR3 is TGTGCCAGCAGCTTCACTACGGTCAATGAGCAGTTCTTC. Its translation is CASSFTTVNEQFF.

Points on this clone: A junction boundary mismatches the germline segment, possibly from a read error. The chain joins TRBV10-1 to TRBJ2-3; 9 nucleotides line up with TRBD2. CDR1 is WNHNN and CDR2 is SYGVQD in the germline V gene (reference sequence). The CDR3 extends over 16 amino acids. DNA for the CDR3: TGCGCCAGCAGTGAGTCTGGTAGCGGGAGCACAGATGCGCAGTATTTT. It yields the protein CASSESGSGSTDAQYF.

This chain connects TRBV28 to TRBJ2-7, with TRBD2 as a possible D gene (5 bases). From germline, CDR1 is MDHEN and CDR2 SYDVKM. The ends were cut back, 8 bases at V and 3 bases at J, with 8 bases in the middle. This CDR3 spans 11 amino acids. As DNA, the CDR3 is TGTGCCAGCGAGGGTAACTACGAGCAGTACTTC. Translated: CASEGNYEQYF.

V and J are TRBV7-2 and TRBJ2-2; the D is unclear. Germline CDR1 and CDR2: SGHTA and FQGNSA. This CDR3 is 14 amino acids long. V was pared by 6 bases and J by 0 bases, with 8 bases between. CDR3 loop: CASSRDSNTGELFF. Here the CDR3 DNA reads TGTGCCAGCAGTCGCGATTCGAACACCGGGGAGCTGTTTTTT.

Only a few counts were recorded for this clone. CDR3 sequence (DNA): TGTGCCAGCAGTACCGGGACTAGCGTGGATGAGCAGTTCTTC. Its translation is CASSTGTSVDEQFF. The rearrangement uses TRBV6-4 and TRBJ2-1; 10 nucleotides agree with TRBD2. CDR3 length: 14 residues. J gave up 8 bases and V 5 bases, and 6 bases lay outside the gene matches. Germline values: CDR1 MRHNA, CDR2 SNTAGT.